The rows below give T cell receptor beta chains drawn from one sample of a study of blood T cell repertoires in COVID-19. The table came from immunoSEQ multiplex PCR; TCRdb's copy has only in-frame clones and leaves some out. This table has fewer than 300,000 clones, about 91% appearing once. Material: peripheral blood. The receptors here all came from a person under 35 with COVID-19, enrolled during active disease. CDR3s include the opening cysteine and the closing phenylalanine or tryptophan. Fields, in order: CDR3 DNA, CDR3 protein, clone size, D gene, V gene, J gene. D genes are given only for firm matches. Some rows have no size entry. The others give once, few or many, or a class for an expanded clone.

cdr3_nt: TGCGCCAGCAGCTTGGAGCGGAGTGGGGATACGCAGTATTTT
cdr3_aa: CASSLERSGDTQYF
clone_size: NA
d_call: NA
v_call: TRBV5-1
j_call: TRBJ2-3

cdr3_nt: TGTGCCAGTAGTGAGTCCGGGACAGGAGGTGAAAAACTGTTTTTT
cdr3_aa: CASSESGTGGEKLFF
clone_size: NA
d_call: TRBD1
v_call: TRBV19
j_call: TRBJ1-4

cdr3_nt: TGTGCCAGCAGTCTCGACAGTGGTAATCAGCCCCAGCATTTT
cdr3_aa: CASSLDSGNQPQHF
clone_size: NA
d_call: NA
v_call: TRBV6-2/TRBV6-3
j_call: TRBJ1-5

cdr3_nt: TGTGCCAGCAGCGGAGACAGGGTGGACATTCAGTACTTC
cdr3_aa: CASSGDRVDIQYF
clone_size: NA
d_call: TRBD1
v_call: TRBV5-6
j_call: TRBJ2-4

cdr3_nt: TGTGCCAGCAGCTTAGAGGCAGGGAAACTGTTTTTT
cdr3_aa: CASSLEAGKLFF
clone_size: NA
d_call: NA
v_call: TRBV7-6
j_call: TRBJ1-4

cdr3_nt: TGTGCCAGCAGCTTGCTGTTTATCCACAATGAGCAGTTCTTC
cdr3_aa: CASSLLFIHNEQFF
clone_size: NA
d_call: NA
v_call: TRBV5-8
j_call: TRBJ2-1

cdr3_nt: TGTGCCAGTAGTATAGCCGAGGCGTCTAACACTGAAGCTTTCTTT
cdr3_aa: CASSIAEASNTEAFF
clone_size: NA
d_call: NA
v_call: TRBV19
j_call: TRBJ1-1

cdr3_nt: TGTGCCACCAAGAGGACAGGGTCGGACGAGCAGTACTTC
cdr3_aa: CATKRTGSDEQYF
clone_size: NA
d_call: TRBD1
v_call: TRBV25-1
j_call: TRBJ2-7

cdr3_nt: TGCAGCGTTGCGACAGGGGGCTATCGGGGCTACACCTTC
cdr3_aa: CSVATGGYRGYTF
clone_size: NA
d_call: TRBD1
v_call: TRBV29-1
j_call: TRBJ1-2

cdr3_nt: TGTGCCACCAGTGATTCCACGAGGACATTCACCTACGAGCAGTACTTC
cdr3_aa: CATSDSTRTFTYEQYF
clone_size: NA
d_call: NA
v_call: TRBV24-1
j_call: TRBJ2-7

cdr3_nt: TGCGCCAGCAGCAGCACCGGGACATTTGCATCCAGAGGGACCGGGGAGCTGTTTTTT
cdr3_aa: CASSSTGTFASRGTGELFF
clone_size: NA
d_call: NA
v_call: TRBV5-1
j_call: TRBJ2-2

cdr3_nt: TGTGCCAGTAGTGTCCCAACCGGGACAGGGCAAGAGACCCAGTACTTC
cdr3_aa: CASSVPTGTGQETQYF
clone_size: NA
d_call: TRBD1
v_call: TRBV19
j_call: TRBJ2-5

cdr3_nt: TGTGCCAGCAAAACGGGAGCGGGAGATACGCAGTATTTT
cdr3_aa: CASKTGAGDTQYF
clone_size: NA
d_call: NA
v_call: TRBV7-9
j_call: TRBJ2-3

cdr3_nt: TGTGCCACCAGCAATTCGGGACTAGCGAGGCAAGAGACCCAGTACTTC
cdr3_aa: CATSNSGLARQETQYF
clone_size: NA
d_call: TRBD2
v_call: TRBV15
j_call: TRBJ2-5

cdr3_nt: TGTGCCACCAGCGCTGGACAGGGGATAGTTAATGAAAAACTGTTTTTT
cdr3_aa: CATSAGQGIVNEKLFF
clone_size: NA
d_call: TRBD1
v_call: TRBV24-1
j_call: TRBJ1-4

cdr3_nt: TGTGCCAGCAAGTTTACTAGCGGGAACAATGAGCAGTTCTTC
cdr3_aa: CASKFTSGNNEQFF
clone_size: NA
d_call: TRBD2
v_call: TRBV27
j_call: TRBJ2-1

cdr3_nt: TGTGCCAGCAGCTCCGGGACAACAGCTAACTATGGCTACACCTTC
cdr3_aa: CASSSGTTANYGYTF
clone_size: NA
d_call: NA
v_call: TRBV5-6
j_call: TRBJ1-2

cdr3_nt: TGTGCCAGCAGTTTATGGGCAGGGGGCACCAACACCGGGGAGCTGTTTTTT
cdr3_aa: CASSLWAGGTNTGELFF
clone_size: NA
d_call: TRBD1
v_call: TRBV27
j_call: TRBJ2-2

cdr3_nt: TGTGCCAGCAGTGAAGTTCTTGCGGGGGGATACAGCCTGTCCTACGAGCAGTACTTC
cdr3_aa: CASSEVLAGGYSLSYEQYF
clone_size: NA
d_call: TRBD2
v_call: TRBV6-1
j_call: TRBJ2-7

cdr3_nt: TGTGCCAGCAGCCCAGGGACTAGCGAAAGCAATGAGCAGTTCTTC
cdr3_aa: CASSPGTSESNEQFF
clone_size: NA
d_call: TRBD2
v_call: TRBV11-3
j_call: TRBJ2-1

cdr3_nt: TGTGCCAGTAGTCCCCGGGACCCCGGGGGGCAGCCCCAGCATTTT
cdr3_aa: CASSPRDPGGQPQHF
clone_size: NA
d_call: NA
v_call: TRBV19
j_call: TRBJ1-5

cdr3_nt: TGTGCCAGCAGTTCCCTTCGGGCGACAGCAGACTCCACCATATATTTT
cdr3_aa: CASSSLRATADSTIYF
clone_size: NA
d_call: NA
v_call: TRBV28
j_call: TRBJ1-3

cdr3_nt: TGCGCCAGCAGCCCGGACACATCCCCGAACACTGAAGCTTTCTTT
cdr3_aa: CASSPDTSPNTEAFF
clone_size: once
d_call: NA
v_call: TRBV4-3
j_call: TRBJ1-1

cdr3_nt: TGTGCCAGCAGTTCTCCCCCAGACAGGGCGCCCGACAATGAGCAGTTCTTC
cdr3_aa: CASSSPPDRAPDNEQFF
clone_size: once
d_call: TRBD1
v_call: TRBV6-4
j_call: TRBJ2-1

cdr3_nt: TGTGCCAGCAGCTTGGAAATAGGGACAGGGGACACCGGGGAGCTGTTTTTT
cdr3_aa: CASSLEIGTGDTGELFF
clone_size: NA
d_call: TRBD1
v_call: TRBV5-6
j_call: TRBJ2-2

cdr3_nt: TGTGCCACCAGTGACATGGGAAACACCATATATTTT
cdr3_aa: CATSDMGNTIYF
clone_size: NA
d_call: NA
v_call: TRBV24-1
j_call: TRBJ1-3

cdr3_nt: TGTGCCAGTAGTATTGACAGCGAACTCCGATACGAGCAGTACTTC
cdr3_aa: CASSIDSELRYEQYF
clone_size: NA
d_call: NA
v_call: TRBV19
j_call: TRBJ2-7

cdr3_nt: TGTGCCAGCTGCCGGGAGGGGAACTATGGCTACACCTTC
cdr3_aa: CASCREGNYGYTF
clone_size: NA
d_call: NA
v_call: TRBV6-5
j_call: TRBJ1-2

cdr3_nt: TGTGCCAGCAGCTTTGGCGGTTCGGGGAATTCACCCCTCCACTTT
cdr3_aa: CASSFGGSGNSPLHF
clone_size: NA
d_call: NA
v_call: TRBV7-8
j_call: TRBJ1-6

cdr3_nt: TGTGCCAGCAGTTTTCAGGGGAGCAGCAATCAGCCCCAGCATTTT
cdr3_aa: CASSFQGSSNQPQHF
clone_size: NA
d_call: NA
v_call: TRBV28
j_call: TRBJ1-5

cdr3_nt: TGTGCCAGCAGCTTGAAGGGGGACGACACCGGGGAGCTGTTTTTT
cdr3_aa: CASSLKGDDTGELFF
clone_size: NA
d_call: NA
v_call: TRBV7-9
j_call: TRBJ2-2

cdr3_nt: TGCGCCAGCAGCCAAGCTAGCGGGAGGGAAAATGAGCAGTTCTTC
cdr3_aa: CASSQASGRENEQFF
clone_size: NA
d_call: TRBD2
v_call: TRBV4-1
j_call: TRBJ2-1

cdr3_nt: TGTGCCAGCAGTTACTATGGGGGGAGCACAGATACGCAGTATTTT
cdr3_aa: CASSYYGGSTDTQYF
clone_size: once
d_call: NA
v_call: TRBV6-5
j_call: TRBJ2-3

cdr3_nt: TGTGCCGCGGGATTGGACACCATATATTTT
cdr3_aa: CAAGLDTIYF
clone_size: NA
d_call: NA
v_call: TRBV6-6
j_call: TRBJ1-3

cdr3_nt: TGTGCCAGCAGTGACTACAGGGTTACCGGGGAGCTGTTTTTT
cdr3_aa: CASSDYRVTGELFF
clone_size: NA
d_call: NA
v_call: TRBV25-1
j_call: TRBJ2-2

cdr3_nt: TGTGCCAGCAGAACCGGGACAGGGACAGTCGATACGCAGTATTTT
cdr3_aa: CASRTGTGTVDTQYF
clone_size: NA
d_call: TRBD1
v_call: TRBV6-5
j_call: TRBJ2-3

cdr3_nt: TGCGCCAGCAGCCCACTACGTAGGGATTTGGGAGTGATGCAGTACTTC
cdr3_aa: CASSPLRRDLGVMQYF
clone_size: NA
d_call: NA
v_call: TRBV4-1
j_call: TRBJ2-7

cdr3_nt: TGTGCCAGCAGCGGGACTAGCGGAGCTAAAACCTACGAGCAGTACTTC
cdr3_aa: CASSGTSGAKTYEQYF
clone_size: once
d_call: TRBD2
v_call: TRBV7-9
j_call: TRBJ2-7

cdr3_nt: TGTGCCAGCAGCTTAGGGGGCTACGAGCAGTACTTC
cdr3_aa: CASSLGGYEQYF
clone_size: NA
d_call: NA
v_call: TRBV5-6
j_call: TRBJ2-7

cdr3_nt: TGTGCCAGCAGCTCAGACAGGGTTGGAAACACCATATATTTT
cdr3_aa: CASSSDRVGNTIYF
clone_size: NA
d_call: TRBD1
v_call: TRBV5-4
j_call: TRBJ1-3

cdr3_nt: TGTGCCACCAGCAGAGATGGAGGGGTCGGAGAGACCCAGTACTTC
cdr3_aa: CATSRDGGVGETQYF
clone_size: NA
d_call: NA
v_call: TRBV15
j_call: TRBJ2-5

cdr3_nt: TGTGCCAGCAGTTATTCGTGGGTGGGGGGTGTTAATGAAAAACTGTTTTTT
cdr3_aa: CASSYSWVGGVNEKLFF
clone_size: NA
d_call: NA
v_call: TRBV6-9
j_call: TRBJ1-4

cdr3_nt: TGCGCCAGCAGCCAGGGACAGGAGACAGATACGCAGTATTTT
cdr3_aa: CASSQGQETDTQYF
clone_size: NA
d_call: TRBD1
v_call: TRBV5-1
j_call: TRBJ2-3

cdr3_nt: TGCGCCAGTAATTTAGAGGGAGTCTACAATGAGCAGTTCTTC
cdr3_aa: CASNLEGVYNEQFF
clone_size: NA
d_call: NA
v_call: TRBV5-1
j_call: TRBJ2-1

cdr3_nt: TGTGCCAGCAGCTTGGGGGGCGCCGGGTCTTATAGCAATCAGCCCCAGCATTTT
cdr3_aa: CASSLGGAGSYSNQPQHF
clone_size: NA
d_call: NA
v_call: TRBV5-8
j_call: TRBJ1-5

cdr3_nt: TGTGCCAGCAGCCCTGGACAGGGGTCGTTTCGGGCTTTCTTT
cdr3_aa: CASSPGQGSFRAFF
clone_size: NA
d_call: TRBD1
v_call: TRBV27
j_call: TRBJ1-1

cdr3_nt: TGTGCCAGCAGCCAAGATTCGGGAGTGGGTAATGAGCAGTTCTTC
cdr3_aa: CASSQDSGVGNEQFF
clone_size: NA
d_call: NA
v_call: TRBV4-2
j_call: TRBJ2-1

cdr3_nt: TGCGCCAGCAGCTTCGGACAGGGGAAGTCCTCCTACGAGCAGTACTTC
cdr3_aa: CASSFGQGKSSYEQYF
clone_size: NA
d_call: TRBD1
v_call: TRBV5-1
j_call: TRBJ2-7

cdr3_nt: TGCGCCAGCAGCCCGGGACAGGACATGAACACTGAAGCTTTCTTT
cdr3_aa: CASSPGQDMNTEAFF
clone_size: NA
d_call: TRBD1
v_call: TRBV5-1
j_call: TRBJ1-1

cdr3_nt: TGTGCCAGCACCCGGGGGTCGGAAGGAGGCTACACCTTC
cdr3_aa: CASTRGSEGGYTF
clone_size: NA
d_call: NA
v_call: TRBV2
j_call: TRBJ1-2

cdr3_nt: TGCGCCAGCAGTCCGGGGGATTTAGCGGAAGAGACCCAGTACTTC
cdr3_aa: CASSPGDLAEETQYF
clone_size: NA
d_call: NA
v_call: TRBV5-1
j_call: TRBJ2-5

cdr3_nt: TGTGCCAGCGCGCTTTTTGGGACTAGCATCAACGAGCAGTACTTC
cdr3_aa: CASALFGTSINEQYF
clone_size: NA
d_call: TRBD2
v_call: TRBV5-8
j_call: TRBJ2-7

cdr3_nt: TGCGCCAGCAGCAAAGACGCTCAGAGGGGCCAGGGGGGCTACAGTGAGCAGTTCTTC
cdr3_aa: CASSKDAQRGQGGYSEQFF
clone_size: NA
d_call: NA
v_call: TRBV4-1
j_call: TRBJ2-1

cdr3_nt: TGTGCCAGCACTCCCGCTAGCCCCGATACGCAGTATTTT
cdr3_aa: CASTPASPDTQYF
clone_size: NA
d_call: NA
v_call: TRBV9
j_call: TRBJ2-3

cdr3_nt: TGTGCCTGGAGTGTAGATCGACTAGCGGGGACCTACGAGCAGTACTTC
cdr3_aa: CAWSVDRLAGTYEQYF
clone_size: NA
d_call: TRBD2
v_call: TRBV30
j_call: TRBJ2-7

cdr3_nt: TGTGCCACCAGTGACACCGACAGGGGGCGCGCCGGGGAGCTGTTTTTT
cdr3_aa: CATSDTDRGRAGELFF
clone_size: NA
d_call: TRBD1
v_call: TRBV24-1
j_call: TRBJ2-2

cdr3_nt: TGTGCCAGCAGCCAAGAAGGGACAGGGGAACAGCCCCAGCATTTT
cdr3_aa: CASSQEGTGEQPQHF
clone_size: NA
d_call: TRBD1
v_call: TRBV4-2
j_call: TRBJ1-5

cdr3_nt: TGTGCCAGCAGTTCCCATGGCGATACGCAGTATTTT
cdr3_aa: CASSSHGDTQYF
clone_size: NA
d_call: NA
v_call: TRBV27
j_call: TRBJ2-3

cdr3_nt: TGCGCCAGCAGCCAAGAGGGACTAGCGGGAGAGACCCAGTACTTC
cdr3_aa: CASSQEGLAGETQYF
clone_size: NA
d_call: TRBD2
v_call: TRBV5-1
j_call: TRBJ2-5